This note documents a single TCR beta chain sequence. Per germline, CDR1 LGHNA and CDR2 YSLEER. CDR3 length: 16 amino acids. TCRdb reanalyzed the 5' RACE reads and collapses them to one entry per CDR3 protein, without DNA. The sample's table shows over 120,000 distinct CDR3 sequences. This record belongs to a study of T cells expressing NK-cell markers. Across the whole study: Sequencing of TCR beta repertoires drew on sorted CD3+CD56+NKG2C+, CD3+CD56+NKG2C- and CD3+CD56-NKG2C+ T cells.

Sequenced: blood T cells: a sorted CD56 or NKG2C T cell subset, CD4+ or CD8+ T cells, or bulk PBMC T cells (not recorded which). V and J are TRBV4-3 and TRBJ2-1. This sequence was found in a man aged 18-30 years in good health. The CDR3 reads CASSQDSHSSYNEQFF.